This T cell receptor (beta chain) was sequenced for a study of blood T cell repertoires in COVID-19. Background on the study: T cells, B-cell-depleted T cells, or PBMCs supplied cDNA or gDNA.

In the original analysis: From reference gene primer amplification, estimates of nucleated cell counts were derived. TCRdb keeps only in-frame clones here, not all; method: immunoSEQ multiplex PCR. The DNA gave D and trimming, while V, J and clone size come from that table. The sample has about 190,000 clones, 70% to 80% seen once. The CDR3 loop spans 17 amino acids. J lost 8 bases, V lost 3 bases, and 13 bases had no gene match. The germline V gene has CDR1 LNHDA and CDR2 SQIVND (reference sequence). The sequencing input was peripheral blood. V is TRBV19 and J is TRBJ2-1, with TRBD2 matching over 10 bases. This receptor was identified in a woman between 50 and 59 years old with acute or convalescent COVID-19. CDR3 bases: TGTGCCAGTAGTATTCTAGGGAGCGGGAGGGGTAGCTATGAGCAGTTCTTC. It translates to CASSILGSGRGSYEQFF.